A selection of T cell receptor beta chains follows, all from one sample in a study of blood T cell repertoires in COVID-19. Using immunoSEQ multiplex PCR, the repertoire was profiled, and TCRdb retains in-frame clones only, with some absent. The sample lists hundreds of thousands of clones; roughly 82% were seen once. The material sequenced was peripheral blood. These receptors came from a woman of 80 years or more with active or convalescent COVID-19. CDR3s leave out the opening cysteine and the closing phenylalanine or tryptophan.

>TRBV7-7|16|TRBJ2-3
ASSKPINRGSSTDTQY
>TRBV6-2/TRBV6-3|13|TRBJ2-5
ASSYSPSQPETQY
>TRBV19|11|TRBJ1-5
ASSIDHIQPQH
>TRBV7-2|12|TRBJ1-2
ASSRRDTAYGYT
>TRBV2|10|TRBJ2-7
ASTYTGDEQY
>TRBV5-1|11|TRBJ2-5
ASSHGGRETQY
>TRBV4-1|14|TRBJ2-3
ASSLDSGSATDTQY
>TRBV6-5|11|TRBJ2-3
ASSGPGVDTQY
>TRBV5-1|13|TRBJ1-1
ASSQSQVLNTEAF
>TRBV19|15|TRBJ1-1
ASRSRKVRVRDTEAF
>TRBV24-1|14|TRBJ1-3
ATSDPGQGKGNTIY
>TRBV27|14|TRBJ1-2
ASSLWNPGVRGGYT
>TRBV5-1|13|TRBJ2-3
ASSLGQGATDTQY
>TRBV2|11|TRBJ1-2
ASSQGTNYGYT
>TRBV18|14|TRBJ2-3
ASSPAGQAYTDTQY
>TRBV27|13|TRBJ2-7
ASSFGQERSYEQY
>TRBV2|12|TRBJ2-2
ASSGSRNTGELF
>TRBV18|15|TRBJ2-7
ASSAQGAGALTYEQY
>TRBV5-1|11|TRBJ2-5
ASSWGDQETQY
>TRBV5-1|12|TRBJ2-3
ASMTGTSTDTQY
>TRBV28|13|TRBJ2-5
ASSSGSQGRETQY
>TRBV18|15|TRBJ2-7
ASSPRSLAGVDYEQY
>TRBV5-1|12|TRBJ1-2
ASSVGTGGYGYT
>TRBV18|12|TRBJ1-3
ASSPYGNGNTIY
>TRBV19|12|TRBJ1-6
ASSSEPSGSPLH
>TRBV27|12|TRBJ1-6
ASKFTGGGFPLH
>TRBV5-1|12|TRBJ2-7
ASRGAAGAYEQY
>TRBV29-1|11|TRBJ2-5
SVGLAGGQTQY
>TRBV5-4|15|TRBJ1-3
ASSLYRGGSSGNTIY
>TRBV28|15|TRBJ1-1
ASSLSSFGTLNTEAF
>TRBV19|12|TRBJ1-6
ASSMGGYNSPLH
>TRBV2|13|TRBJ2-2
ASTPGLAGTGELF
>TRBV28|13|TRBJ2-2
ASSLYRTGAGELF
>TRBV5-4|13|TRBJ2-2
ASSLVAGADGELF
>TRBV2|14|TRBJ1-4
ASIKGQTTTWEKLF
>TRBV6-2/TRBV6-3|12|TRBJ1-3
ASSYGPSGNTIY
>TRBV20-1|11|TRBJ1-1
SASQPGDTEAF
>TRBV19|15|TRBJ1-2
ASSKLRDTSFNYGYT
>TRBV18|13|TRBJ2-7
ASSPGTSEVAKQY
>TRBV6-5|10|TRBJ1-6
ASTNNNSPLH
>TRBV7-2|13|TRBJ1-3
ASSAGVPSGNTIY
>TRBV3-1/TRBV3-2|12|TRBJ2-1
ASSPRQGNNEQF
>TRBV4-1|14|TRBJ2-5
ASSQGWGGAGETQY
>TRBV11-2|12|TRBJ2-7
ASSQQGLIYEQY
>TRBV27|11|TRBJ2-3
ASSFYRTDTQY
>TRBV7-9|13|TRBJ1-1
ASSPTGGRNTEAF
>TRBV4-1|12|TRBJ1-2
ASSFDRVRYGYT
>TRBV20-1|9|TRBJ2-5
SASEWETQY
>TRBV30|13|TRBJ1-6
AWRGQGAFPSPLH
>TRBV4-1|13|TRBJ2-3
ASSQDPTVTDTQY
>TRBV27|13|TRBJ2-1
ASSFGTGGRNEQF
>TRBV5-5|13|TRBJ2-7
ASSLGGGQPYEQY
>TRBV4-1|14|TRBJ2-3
ASRLREFPSTDTQY